The rows below give T cell receptor beta chains drawn from one sample of a study of T cell changes during pregnancy in multiple sclerosis. Clones were read by immunoSEQ multiplex PCR, and TCRdb kept only the in-frame ones, dropping some. The sample lists approximately 43,000 clones, 94% occurring once. Sequenced here: CD8+ T cells from peripheral blood mononuclear cells, sampled in the third trimester of pregnancy. These receptors all stem from a female donor with multiple sclerosis, enrolled in a pregnancy study. Both conserved end residues are part of each CDR3. D genes are given only for firm matches. Some rows mark clone size as missing; the rest say once, few, many or name a class of expanded clone.

TRBV7-6	TRBD1	NA	TRBJ2-1	TGTGCCAGCAGTCCCCGACAGGGGGCGAATTACAATGAGCAGTTCTTC	CASSPRQGANYNEQFF
TRBV2	TRBD1	NA	TRBJ2-7	TGTGCCAGCAGTGAGAGCACCGGGACAGGCAACTACGAGCAGTACTTC	CASSESTGTGNYEQYF
TRBV7-6	NA	NA	TRBJ2-3	TGTGCCAGCAGCCCCCTAGGAACGGGAGATACGCAGTATTTT	CASSPLGTGDTQYF
TRBV2	TRBD2	NA	TRBJ2-7	TGTGCCAGCTTGGGGGGGAAGTACGAGCAGTACTTC	CASLGGKYEQYF
TRBV5-6	NA	NA	TRBJ2-5	TGTGCCAGCAGCCCTGACTTGGAGACCCAGTACTTC	CASSPDLETQYF
TRBV9	NA	NA	TRBJ1-2	TGTGCCAGCACCCGTAGTGGAGAGAATGGCTACACCTTC	CASTRSGENGYTF
TRBV2	NA	once	TRBJ2-7	TGTGCCAGCACCGTTGTAGACGAGCAGTACTTC	CASTVVDEQYF
TRBV5-6	NA	NA	TRBJ1-1	TGTGCCAGCAGCCCAGGTACTGTGAACACTGAAGCTTTCTTT	CASSPGTVNTEAFF
TRBV5-6	TRBD1	NA	TRBJ1-5	TGTGCCAGCAGCGCTGACAGGGTGAGGGGGTCGAGCAATCAGCCCCAGCATTTT	CASSADRVRGSSNQPQHF
TRBV25-1	TRBD1	NA	TRBJ2-7	TGTGCCAGCCAGGGGGTTCCCTACGAGCAGTACTTC	CASQGVPYEQYF
TRBV5-6	TRBD1	NA	TRBJ2-7	TGTGCCAGCAGCTCCACAGGGGGCAATCACGAGCAGTACTTC	CASSSTGGNHEQYF
TRBV9	TRBD1	NA	TRBJ2-7	TGTGCCAGCAGCCCGGGACAGGCTAGCTACGAGCAGTACTTC	CASSPGQASYEQYF
TRBV28	TRBD1	NA	TRBJ2-7	TGTGCCAGCAGTTTGGGGACAGGGGGGTCCAAGCAGTACTTC	CASSLGTGGSKQYF
TRBV6-1	TRBD2	once	TRBJ2-1	TGTGCCAGCAGTGAGCTAGCGGGAGGGTGGGATGAGCAGTTCTTC	CASSELAGGWDEQFF
TRBV30	NA	once	TRBJ2-7	TGTGCCTGGAGCCCCGGACATCCCTCCTACGAGCAGTACTTC	CAWSPGHPSYEQYF
TRBV7-9	NA	once	TRBJ2-1	TGTGCCAGCAGCCCGCAGGTGGAGGGGGCGAGGCATGAGCAGTTCTTC	CASSPQVEGARHEQFF
TRBV5-3	TRBD2	NA	TRBJ2-7	TGTGCCAGAAGCTTAACTTTTAGCGGGCCATTCTCCTACGAGCAGTACTTC	CARSLTFSGPFSYEQYF
TRBV15	NA	NA	TRBJ1-5	TGTGCCACCAGCAGAGGAGGTCAGCCCCAGCATTTT	CATSRGGQPQHF
TRBV19	TRBD2	NA	TRBJ2-3	TGTGCCAGTAGTCCTCGGACTAGCGGGAGGGCCGGAACAGATACGCAGTATTTT	CASSPRTSGRAGTDTQYF
TRBV7-8	NA	NA	TRBJ2-5	TGTGCCAGCAGTCGAAGGGGGGAGACCCAGTACTTC	CASSRRGETQYF
TRBV6-5	NA	NA	TRBJ2-1	TGTGCCAGCAGTTACTCAATCAGCGAGGACAATGAGCAGTTCTTC	CASSYSISEDNEQFF
TRBV18	NA	once	TRBJ2-1	TGTGCCAGCTCACCGGAGGCTAGCGTTTACAATGAGCAGTTCTTC	CASSPEASVYNEQFF
TRBV7-9	NA	NA	TRBJ2-7	TGTGCCAGCAGCCGCGGAGGGCCGGACGAGCAGTACTTC	CASSRGGPDEQYF
TRBV11-2	NA	NA	TRBJ2-7	TGTGCCAGCAGCTTAGAGTACAGTGCCTACGAGCAGTACTTC	CASSLEYSAYEQYF
TRBV6-4	TRBD2	NA	TRBJ2-3	TGTGCCAGCAGTACTAGCGGGAGCACAGATACGCAGTATTTT	CASSTSGSTDTQYF
TRBV29-1	NA	NA	TRBJ1-2	TGCAGCGTTGATCCTGGGGCAGTCTATGGCTACACCTTC	CSVDPGAVYGYTF
TRBV25-1	TRBD2	NA	TRBJ2-1	TGTGCCAGCAGTGATTCGGATAGCGGGAGGGTTTACAATGAGCAGTTCTTC	CASSDSDSGRVYNEQFF
TRBV28	TRBD2	NA	TRBJ2-1	TGTGCCAGCAGCCCCCGGACTAGCGGGAGCCGTGAGCAGTTCTTC	CASSPRTSGSREQFF
TRBV28	NA	NA	TRBJ1-5	TGTGCCAGCAGTACCCTAGTCGGACAGCCCCAGCATTTT	CASSTLVGQPQHF
TRBV6-1	TRBD2	NA	TRBJ2-7	TGTGCCAGCTGGGGGGGTCACGAGCAGTACTTC	CASWGGHEQYF
TRBV10-3	NA	few	TRBJ1-2	TGTGCCATCAACACCGGGGGGGTCCGGTCCTATGGCTACACCTTC	CAINTGGVRSYGYTF
TRBV28	NA	NA	TRBJ1-2	TGTGCCAGCAGGGGTCCGGGGGGCCCTGGCTACACCTTC	CASRGPGGPGYTF
TRBV25-1	NA	NA	TRBJ2-7	TGTGCCAGCAGTGAAGTCGGGGTTCAGTACTTC	CASSEVGVQYF
TRBV19	TRBD1	once	TRBJ2-1	TGTGCCAGTAGTCTCCCGGGGAGGGGGGACAGGGGTTACAATGAGCAGTTCTTC	CASSLPGRGDRGYNEQFF